The entry below gives a single T cell receptor beta chain sequence along with its context. Its antigen is not identified. CDR1 is MGHRA, CDR2 YSYEKL, per germline. Between the trimmed V and J ends, which lost 1 base and 7 bases, there was a span of 8 bases. This CDR3 comprises 13 residues. The record originates from a study of CD4 T cells in relation to SARS-CoV-2 and coronaviruses. Study details: TCR beta CDR3s were sequenced after roughly 10-day antigen culture of PBMCs. Median patient age was around 40 years, spanning 21 to 72 years.

General study findings and limits: Memory recall responses, not primary responses primed in culture, are what the assay detects.

CEF-cultured naive and memory CD4+ T cell DNA got survey-level sequencing. Assay: immunoSEQ multiplex PCR; the TCRdb copy retains only in-frame clones and omits some. Of around 41,000 clones detected, over 75% appear once; the ten largest clones hold 1% to 1.5%. This chain connects TRBV4-1 to TRBJ1-5; no firm D call. Input material: naive CD4+ T cells from PBMCs, cultured in vitro. Subset indicated: naive CD4+ T cells isolated by negative enrichment. The receptor was isolated from an adult with COVID-19. CDR3 coding DNA: TGCGCCAGCAGCCAAGTCGTTGTACAGCCCCAGCATTTT. Translating gives CASSQVVVQPQHF.